This T cell receptor beta chain was recorded in a study of blood T cell repertoires in COVID-19. At the level of the study: Acute and convalescent COVID-19 samples came from the United States, Italy and Spain. T cells, B-cell-depleted T cells, or PBMCs supplied cDNA or gDNA.

This CDR3 has 15 amino acids. V shed 0 bases and J shed 10 bases, with 14 bases lying between them. Germline CDR1 SGHRS, CDR2 YFSETQ. Per the original methods: Amplification from reference gene primers served as the basis for estimated nucleated cell counts. TCRdb keeps only in-frame clones here, not all; method: immunoSEQ multiplex PCR. Clone size and the V and J calls come from that table; the DNA yielded D and trimming. Found here are 140,000 or so clones, around 81% of them singletons; the top ten hold 5%. The receptor was isolated from a woman in her forties or fifties with acute or convalescent COVID-19. What was sequenced was peripheral blood. The chain recombines TRBV5-1 with TRBJ1-6; no definite D call. The DNA of the CDR3 is TGCGCCAGCAGCTTGGGGGCAGGAGGAGACTCACCCCTCCACTTT. Translation gives CASSLGAGGDSPLHF.